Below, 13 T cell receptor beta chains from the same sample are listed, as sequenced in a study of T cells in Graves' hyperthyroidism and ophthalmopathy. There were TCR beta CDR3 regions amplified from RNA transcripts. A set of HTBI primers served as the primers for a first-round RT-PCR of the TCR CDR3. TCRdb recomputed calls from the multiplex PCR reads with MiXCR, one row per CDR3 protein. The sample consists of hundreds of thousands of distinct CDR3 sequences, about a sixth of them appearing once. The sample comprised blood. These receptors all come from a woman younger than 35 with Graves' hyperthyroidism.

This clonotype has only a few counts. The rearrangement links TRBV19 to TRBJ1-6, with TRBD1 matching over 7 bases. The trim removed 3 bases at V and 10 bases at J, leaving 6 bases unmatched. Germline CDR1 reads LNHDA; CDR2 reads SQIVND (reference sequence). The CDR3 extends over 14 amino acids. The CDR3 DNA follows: TGTGCCAGTAGTATTGTCAGGGGGGAATCACCCCTCCACTTT. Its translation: CASSIVRGESPLHF.

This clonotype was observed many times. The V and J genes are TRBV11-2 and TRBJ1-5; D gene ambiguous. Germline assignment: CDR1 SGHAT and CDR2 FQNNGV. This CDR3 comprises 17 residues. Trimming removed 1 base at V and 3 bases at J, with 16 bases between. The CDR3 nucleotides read TGTGCCAGCAGCTTAGGAGGATTGGAACAGCTCAATCAGCCCCAGCATTTT. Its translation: CASSLGGLEQLNQPQHF.

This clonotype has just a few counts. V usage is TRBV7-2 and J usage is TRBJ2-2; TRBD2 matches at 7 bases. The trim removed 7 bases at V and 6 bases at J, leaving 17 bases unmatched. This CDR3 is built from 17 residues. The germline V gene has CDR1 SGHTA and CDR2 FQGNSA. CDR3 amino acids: CASKRGSGHPVSGELFF. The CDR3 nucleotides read TGTGCCAGCAAGCGGGGTAGCGGGCACCCCGTGTCCGGGGAGCTGTTTTTT.

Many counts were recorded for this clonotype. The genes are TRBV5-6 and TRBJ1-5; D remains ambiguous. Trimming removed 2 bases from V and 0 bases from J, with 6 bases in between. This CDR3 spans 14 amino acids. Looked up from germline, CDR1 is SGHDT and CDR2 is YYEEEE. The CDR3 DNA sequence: TGTGCCAGCAGCTTTGGGAATAGCAATCAGCCCCAGCATTTT. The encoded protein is CASSFGNSNQPQHF.

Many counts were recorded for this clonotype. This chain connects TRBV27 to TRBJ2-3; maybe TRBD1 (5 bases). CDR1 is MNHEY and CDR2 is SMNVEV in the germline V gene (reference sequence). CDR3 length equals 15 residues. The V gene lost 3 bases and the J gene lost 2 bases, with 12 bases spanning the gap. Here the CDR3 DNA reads TGTGCCAGCAGTTTTGATCAGGGCCCCACAGATACGCAGTATTTT. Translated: CASSFDQGPTDTQYF.

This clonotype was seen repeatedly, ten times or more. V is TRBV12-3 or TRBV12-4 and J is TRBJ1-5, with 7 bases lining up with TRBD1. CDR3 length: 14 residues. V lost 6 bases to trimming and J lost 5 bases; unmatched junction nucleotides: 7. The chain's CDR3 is CASRRDRDDQPQHF. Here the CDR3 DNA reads TGTGCCAGCAGACGAGACAGGGATGATCAGCCCCAGCATTTT.

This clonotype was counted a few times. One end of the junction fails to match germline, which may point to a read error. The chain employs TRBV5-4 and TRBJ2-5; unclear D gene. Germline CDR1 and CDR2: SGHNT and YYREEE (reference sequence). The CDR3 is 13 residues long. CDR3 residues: CTSSLYSRETQYF. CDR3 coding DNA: TGTACCAGCAGCTTGTATAGCAGGGAGACCCAGTACTTC.

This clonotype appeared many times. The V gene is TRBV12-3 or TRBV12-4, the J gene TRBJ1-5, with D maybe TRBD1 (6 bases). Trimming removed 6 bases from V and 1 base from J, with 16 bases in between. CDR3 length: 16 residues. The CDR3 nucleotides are TGTGCCAGCAGCTCTTGGCTTACAGGGAGCAATCAGCCCCAGCATTTT. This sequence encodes CASSSWLTGSNQPQHF.

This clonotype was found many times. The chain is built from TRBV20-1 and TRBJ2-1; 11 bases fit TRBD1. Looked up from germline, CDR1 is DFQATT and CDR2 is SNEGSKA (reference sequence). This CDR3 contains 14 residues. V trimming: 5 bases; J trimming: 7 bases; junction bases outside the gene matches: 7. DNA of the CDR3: TGCAGTGCTTCGGACAGGGGGCTGTATAATGAGCAGTTCTTC. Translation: CSASDRGLYNEQFF.

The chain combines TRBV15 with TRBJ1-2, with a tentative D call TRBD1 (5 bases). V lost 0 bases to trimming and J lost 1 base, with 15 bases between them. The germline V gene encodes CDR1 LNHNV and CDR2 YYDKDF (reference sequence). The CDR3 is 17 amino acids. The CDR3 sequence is CATSRDQGPILNYGYTF. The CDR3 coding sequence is TGTGCCACCAGCAGAGATCAGGGACCAATTCTTAACTATGGCTACACCTTC.

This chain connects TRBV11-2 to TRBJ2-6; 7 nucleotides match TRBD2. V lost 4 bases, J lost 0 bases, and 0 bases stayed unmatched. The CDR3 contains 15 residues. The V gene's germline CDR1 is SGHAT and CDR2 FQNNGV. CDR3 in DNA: TGTGCCAGCAGCTCGGGAGGCTCTGGGGCCAACGTCCTGACTTTC. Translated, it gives CASSSGGSGANVLTF.

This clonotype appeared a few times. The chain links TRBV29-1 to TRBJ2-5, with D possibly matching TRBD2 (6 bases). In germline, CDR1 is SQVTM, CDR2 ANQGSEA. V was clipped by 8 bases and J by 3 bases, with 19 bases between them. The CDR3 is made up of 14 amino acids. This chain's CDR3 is CSTGFGTGEETQYF. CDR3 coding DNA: TGCAGCACCGGGTTCGGGACGGGGGAAGAGACCCAGTACTTC.

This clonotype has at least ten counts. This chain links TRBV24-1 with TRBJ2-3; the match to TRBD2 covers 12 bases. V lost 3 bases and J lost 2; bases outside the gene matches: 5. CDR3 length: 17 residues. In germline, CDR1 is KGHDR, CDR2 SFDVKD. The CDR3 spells CATSDTTSGSPTDTQYF. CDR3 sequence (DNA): TGTGCCACCAGTGATACGACTAGCGGGAGTCCCACAGATACGCAGTATTTT.